This TCR beta chain was observed in a study of T cells in Graves' hyperthyroidism and ophthalmopathy. This clonotype was detected ten times or more. V shed 5 bases, J shed 2 bases, and the junction held 5 bases outside the gene matches. Per the germline V gene, CDR1 is SGHTA and CDR2 is FQGNSA. There are 15 residues in the CDR3. Researchers amplified the TCR beta CDR3 regions from RNA transcripts. An initial round of RT-PCR targeting the TCR CDR3 relied on the HTBI primer set. TCRdb passed the multiplex PCR reads through MiXCR, listing each CDR3 protein once. The sample shows about 200,000 distinct CDR3 sequences, about a sixth of them seen only once.

The sequence derives from a middle-aged man with Graves' hyperthyroidism. Sequences were obtained from blood. The chain links TRBV7-2 to TRBJ1-4, with 7 bases matching TRBD1. CDR3 bases: TGTGCCAGCAGCGTGCAGGGGGTTACTAATGAAAAACTGTTTTTT. Its translation: CASSVQGVTNEKLFF. The complete variable domain, with remaining parts taken from reference TRBV7-2 and TRBJ1-4, reads GAGVSQSPSNKVTEKGKDVELRCDPISGHTALYWYRQSLGQGLEFLIYFQGNSAPDKSGLPSDRFSAERTGGSVSTLTIQRTQQEDSAVYLCASSVQGVTNEKLFFGSGTQLSVL.